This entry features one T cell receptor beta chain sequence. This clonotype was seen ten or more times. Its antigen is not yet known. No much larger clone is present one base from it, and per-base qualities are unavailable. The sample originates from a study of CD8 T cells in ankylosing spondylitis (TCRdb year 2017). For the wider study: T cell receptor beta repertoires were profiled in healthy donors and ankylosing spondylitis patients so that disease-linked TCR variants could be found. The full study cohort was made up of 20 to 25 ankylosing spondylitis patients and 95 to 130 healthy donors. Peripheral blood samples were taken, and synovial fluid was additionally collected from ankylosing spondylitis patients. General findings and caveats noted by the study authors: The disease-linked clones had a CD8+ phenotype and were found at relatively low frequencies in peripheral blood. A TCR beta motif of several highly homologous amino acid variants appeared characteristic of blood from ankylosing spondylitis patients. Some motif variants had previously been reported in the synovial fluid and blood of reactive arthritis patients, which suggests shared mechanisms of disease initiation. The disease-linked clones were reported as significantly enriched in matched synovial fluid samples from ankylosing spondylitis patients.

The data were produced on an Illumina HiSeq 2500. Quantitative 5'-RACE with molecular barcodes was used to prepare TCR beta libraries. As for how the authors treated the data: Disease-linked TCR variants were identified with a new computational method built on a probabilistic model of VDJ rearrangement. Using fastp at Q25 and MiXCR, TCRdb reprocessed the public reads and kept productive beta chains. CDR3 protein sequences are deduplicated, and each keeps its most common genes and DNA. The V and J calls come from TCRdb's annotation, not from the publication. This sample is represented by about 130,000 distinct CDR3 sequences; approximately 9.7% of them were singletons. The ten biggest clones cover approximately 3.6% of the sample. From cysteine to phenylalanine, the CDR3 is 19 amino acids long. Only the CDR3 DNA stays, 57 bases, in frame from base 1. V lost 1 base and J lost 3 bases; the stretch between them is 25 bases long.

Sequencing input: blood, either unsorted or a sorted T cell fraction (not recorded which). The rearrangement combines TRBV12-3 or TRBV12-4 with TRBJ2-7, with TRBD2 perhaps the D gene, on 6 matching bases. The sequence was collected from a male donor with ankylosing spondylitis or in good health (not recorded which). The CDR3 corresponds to CASSLGPVINPVGGYEQYF. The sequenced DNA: TGTGCCAGCAGTTTAGGTCCGGTAATCAACCCAGTCGGGGGCTACGAGCAGTACTTC.